A single sample is the source of the 6 T cell receptor beta chains below, sequenced in a study of T cells after yellow fever vaccination. TCRdb processed the 5' RACE reads anew with MiXCR; each CDR3 protein has one entry. The repertoire consists of under 400,000 distinct CDR3 sequences, with 9.5% to 13% occurring once and the leading ten covering around 19%. Sequencing used PBMCs, obtained on the day of the first yellow fever vaccination. The receptors originated from a man between 18 and 29 years old who received the YFV17D yellow fever vaccine.

Worth noting for this clonotype: At one end, the junction sequence differs from germline, possibly due to a read error. The chain couples TRBV29-1 to TRBJ2-5, with unresolved D. Germline values: CDR1 SQVTM, CDR2 ANQGSEA. This CDR3 region has 11 residues. Here the CDR3 reads CSVAIQGTQYF. The DNA for the CDR3 is TGCAGCGTTGCCATTCAAGGGACCCAGTACTTC.

The rearrangement joins TRBV5-1 to TRBJ1-2; no definite D call. Between the trimmed V and J ends, which lost 1 base and 2 bases, there was a span of 12 bases. Germline V CDR1 and CDR2: SGHRS, YFSETQ. CDR3 length equals 15 residues. The CDR3 DNA reads TGCGCCAGCAGCTTGTTAACGGGGATCAACTATGGCTACACCTTC. Its translation is CASSLLTGINYGYTF.

This clonotype was seen more than once but under ten times. The chain couples TRBV20-1 to TRBJ2-1; D gene unclear. The V end lost 0 bases, the J end lost 0 bases, and 6 bases lay between the germline ends. In germline, CDR1 is DFQATT, CDR2 SNEGSKA (reference sequence). This CDR3 spans 14 amino acids. The CDR3 loop reads CSARDWSSYNEQFF. The CDR3 coding sequence is TGCAGTGCTAGAGATTGGAGCTCCTACAATGAGCAGTTCTTC.

In this sample, this clonotype turned up a few times. The chain uses TRBV6-1 and TRBJ1-5; D is ambiguous. This CDR3 region has 12 residues. V lost 2 bases and J lost 6, with 5 bases in between. CDR1 is MNHNS and CDR2 is SASEGT in the germline V gene. CDR3 sequence reads: CASSEWAQPQHF. The CDR3, as DNA: TGTGCCAGCAGTGAATGGGCTCAGCCCCAGCATTTT.

This clonotype was seen more than once but under ten times. The rearrangement links TRBV18 to TRBJ1-1; D remains unclear. Germline V gives CDR1 KGHSH, CDR2 LQKENI. The V and J ends lost 4 bases and 7 bases respectively, with 16 bases between them. The CDR3 covers 14 residues. CDR3 bases: TGTGCCAGCTCACTAGGCGGAATACTAGATGAAGCTTTCTTT. Translated, it gives CASSLGGILDEAFF. The variable domain in full, completed from reference TRBV18 and TRBJ1-1, reads NAGVMQNPRHLVRRRGQEARLRCSPMKGHSHVYWYRQLPEEGLKFMVYLQKENIIDESGMPKERFSAEFPKEGPSILRIQQVVRGDSAAYFCASSLGGILDEAFFGQGTRLTVV.

The V gene is TRBV9, the J gene TRBJ2-5; D gene ambiguous. V dropped 4 bases and J dropped 5 bases, with 15 bases sitting between them. There are 14 residues in the CDR3. CDR1 and CDR2 (germline): SGDLS, YYNGEE. The chain's CDR3 is CASSPAPSRETQYF. The CDR3 nucleotides are TGTGCCAGCAGCCCCGCGCCTAGTCGGGAGACCCAGTACTTC.